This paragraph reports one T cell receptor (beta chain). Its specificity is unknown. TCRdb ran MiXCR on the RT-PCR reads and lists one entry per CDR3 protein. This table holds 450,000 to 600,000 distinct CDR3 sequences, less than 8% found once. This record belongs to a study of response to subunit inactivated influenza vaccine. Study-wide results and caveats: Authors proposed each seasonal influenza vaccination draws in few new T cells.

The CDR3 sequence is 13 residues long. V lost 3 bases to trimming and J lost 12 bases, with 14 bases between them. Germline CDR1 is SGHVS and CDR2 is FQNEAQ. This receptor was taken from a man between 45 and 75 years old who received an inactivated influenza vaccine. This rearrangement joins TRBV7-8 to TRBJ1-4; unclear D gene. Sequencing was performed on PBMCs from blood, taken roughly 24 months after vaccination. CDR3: CASSFGLREQLFF. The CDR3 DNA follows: TGTGCCAGCAGCTTTGGACTAAGGGAGCAACTGTTTTTT.